This TCR beta chain was documented in a study of CD8 T cells in Susac syndrome (dated by TCRdb to between 2017 and 2020). Study-wide context: Repertoire sequencing was used to test whether CD8+ T cell activation and differentiation in Susac syndrome was antigen driven.

RNA was extracted using the RNeasy kit, and about 0.45 to 1 ug of the RNA was reverse transcribed with random hexamers. The immunoSEQ multiplex PCR assay, which covers 54 Vbeta and 13 Jbeta segments, was used to amplify TCR beta CDR3 regions. PCR amplification bias was corrected using a synthetic template baseline for primer optimization and computational correction. On the study's bioinformatics: Only productive sequences were kept, with reads annotated to V, D and J genes according to IMGT and analyzed in immunoSEQ Analyzer. Clonality was computed as one minus Shannon entropy normalized by log2 of the number of productive unique sequences. For each patient and control, public and private clones were evaluated within the 100 most prevalent clones. Susac-specific clones were defined as absent from healthy and MS cohorts, over a thousand published viral clones and other ImmuneACCESS disease sequences. TCRdb reworked the public reads: Q25 trimming with fastp, MiXCR clone assembly, productive beta chains retained. For every CDR3 protein sequence, its rows merge into one entry that carries the most common genes and DNA. None of the V and J calls come from the authors' own analysis; TCRdb made them. The sample table shows 140,000 or so distinct CDR3 sequences, and approximately 95% are seen once. Under 0.095% of the sample is held by the ten biggest clonotypes.

Turning to this clonotype: What this receptor recognizes is not known. Qualities for individual bases were not recorded, and no much larger clone is one base off.

From cysteine to phenylalanine, the CDR3 is 14 amino acids long. Left in the record is the CDR3 DNA by itself, 42 bases read in frame from the first base. Germline trimming: 3 bases from V, 2 bases from J; junction bases outside gene matches: 0. Looking up the germline V gene yields CDR1 KGHDR and CDR2 SFDVKD. Peripheral blood CD8+ and CD4+ T cells from healthy donors, Susac syndrome patients and multiple sclerosis patients were profiled by high-throughput TCR beta sequencing. Healthy donors were age- and sex-matched controls. Bulk CD8+ and CD4+ T cells were purified magnetically by negative isolation, whereas CD8+ TEMRA cells were enriched by FACS. Blood was collected in EDTA tubes and processed within 24 hours, with PBMCs isolated through density gradient centrifugation. PBMCs intended for TCR sequencing were cryopreserved in liquid nitrogen and were subsequently thawed in a 37 degrees C water bath. A purity of at least 90% was achieved for sorted or isolated CD4+, CD8+ and CD8+ TEMRA cells.

Overall study results and their limits: The TCR sequencing and HLA analysis was acknowledged to have included a relatively small number of individuals.

The sequencing sample was made of CD4+ T cells from PBMCs. The TCR sequence derives from a human donor in good health. The sequence is built from TRBV24-1 and TRBJ2-7; TRBD2 lines up with 10 middle nucleotides. The CDR3 here reads CATSDSGRAYEQYF. The bases read TGTGCCACCAGTGATAGCGGGAGGGCCTACGAGCAGTACTTC.